This is a list of T cell receptor beta chains from one sample in a study of CD8+CD57+ T cells in acquired aplastic anemia. TCRdb reanalysed the reads using MiXCR and keeps one entry per CDR3 protein. The sample holds 35,000 to 45,000 distinct CDR3 sequences, about 70% seen once. Input material: sorted CD4+, CD8+, or CD8+CD57+ T cells (not recorded which) from PBMCs. These receptors were taken from a human donor in good health, serving as a control. Both conserved end residues are part of each CDR3. Fields, in order: D gene, J gene, V gene, clone size, CDR3 DNA, CDR3 protein. A D gene is named only where the DNA matches it firmly. Not every row has a clone size; where given, it reads once, few, many or a size class.

>.|TRBJ2-7|TRBV11-1|.
TGTGCCAGCAGCTTATTCTCTGAACGGGGCACCTACGAGCAGTACTTC
CASSLFSERGTYEQYF
>.|TRBJ2-2|TRBV7-6|.
TGTGCCAGCAGCCCCCAGGGCACAATCGGGGAGCTGTTTTTT
CASSPQGTIGELFF
>.|TRBJ1-6|TRBV9|.
TGTGCCAGCAGCGTAGCTTATCGGGATTCACCCCTCCACTTT
CASSVAYRDSPLHF
>.|TRBJ1-2|TRBV10-3|few
TGTGCCGCACGCCGAAGGGGCAATGAGTTCGATGGCTACACCTTC
CAARRRGNEFDGYTF
>.|TRBJ2-5|TRBV20-1|.
TGCAGTGCTAGAGGGGACTCCGGCTCCCAGTACTTC
CSARGDSGSQYF
>.|TRBJ1-2|TRBV7-9|.
TGTGCCAGCAGCTACGGAATGGGGCCAAACTATGGCTACACCTTC
CASSYGMGPNYGYTF
>TRBD1|TRBJ2-2|TRBV7-3|.
TGTGCCAGCAGCCGTAGACAGGGGGCGAACACCGGGGAGCTGTTTTTT
CASSRRQGANTGELFF
>.|TRBJ1-5|TRBV19|.
TGTGCCAGTAGTATGGGCCAGGGTAGCAATCAGCCCCAGCATTTT
CASSMGQGSNQPQHF
>TRBD2|TRBJ2-5|TRBV10-3|.
TGTGCCATCAGTGGCCCGGGACTAGCGGGAGGGGCGGAGACCCAGTACTTC
CAISGPGLAGGAETQYF
>.|TRBJ1-2|TRBV10-3|.
TGTGCCATCAGTGAGTCACTCGGGAATACCTATGGCTACACCTTC
CAISESLGNTYGYTF
>.|TRBJ1-5|TRBV19|.
TGTGCCTGGAGTGCCGCCGTGGGCAATCAGCCCCAGCATTTT
CAWSAAVGNQPQHF
>.|TRBJ1-1|TRBV7-9|medium-sized
TGTGCCAGCAGCCCCCCCCTTAACACTGAAGCTTTCTTT
CASSPPLNTEAFF
>TRBD1|TRBJ2-1|TRBV29-1|.
TGCAGCGTAGACAGGGGGCGCAATGAGCAGTTCTTC
CSVDRGRNEQFF
>TRBD2|TRBJ2-5|TRBV20-1|.
TGCAGTGCCCGAGGGGGTGCGGGGGGACAAGAGACCCAGTACTTC
CSARGGAGGQETQYF
>.|TRBJ1-6|TRBV5-1|.
TGCGCCAGCAGCTTCAGGGCAAGTAATTCACCCCTCCACTTT
CASSFRASNSPLHF
>.|TRBJ1-2|TRBV6-5|.
TGTGCCAGCAGTTACTCGATATGGGGGAAGGGCTATGGCTACACCTTC
CASSYSIWGKGYGYTF
>.|TRBJ2-7|TRBV7-2|few
TGTGCCAGCAGCTTAGTTGGGGGGGCCAATGAGCAGTACTTC
CASSLVGGANEQYF
>TRBD1|TRBJ1-6|TRBV25-1|.
TGTGCCAGCCTAGGGGGCAGGCATAATTCACCCCTCCACTTT
CASLGGRHNSPLHF
>TRBD2|TRBJ2-3|TRBV7-3|once
TGTGCCAGCAGCTTAAGTCTAGCGGGAGTAGATACGCAGTATTTT
CASSLSLAGVDTQYF
>.|TRBJ1-2|TRBV24-1|.
TGTGCCACCAGTGATGGACAAAACTATGGCTACACCTTC
CATSDGQNYGYTF
>.|TRBJ2-7|TRBV6-2/TRBV6-3|many
TGTGCCAGCAGTCCGCGACGGGAAGATTTCGGCTACGAGCAGTACTTC
CASSPRREDFGYEQYF
>.|TRBJ1-1|TRBV12-3/TRBV12-4|many
TGTGCCAGCAGTTCATTTGATTTACAGGGGAACACTGAAGCTTTCTTT
CASSSFDLQGNTEAFF
>.|TRBJ2-7|TRBV10-3|once
TGTGCCATCACGACGGGGTACGAGCAGTACTTC
CAITTGYEQYF
>TRBD1|TRBJ2-2|TRBV10-2|.
TGCGCCAGCAGTGAGTCGGGACAGGTCGACACCGGGGAGCTGTTTTTT
CASSESGQVDTGELFF
>.|TRBJ2-7|TRBV15|.
TGTGCCACCAGCCCAACCCGGGGTGGTGACTACGAGCAGTACTTC
CATSPTRGGDYEQYF
>.|TRBJ2-2|TRBV10-3|.
TGTGCCATCAGTGCTCAGGTCCCCGGGGAGCTGTTTTTT
CAISAQVPGELFF
>.|TRBJ1-3|TRBV10-3|.
TGTGCCATCGGACCTCGCGGGGTCTCTGGAAACACCATATATTTT
CAIGPRGVSGNTIYF
>.|TRBJ2-7|TRBV7-3|.
TGTGCCAGCAGCTTCCTGAGGGGACTTTACCTCGAGCAGTACTTC
CASSFLRGLYLEQYF
>.|TRBJ2-7|TRBV5-7|.
TGTGCCAGCAGCTTAGGGCTCGGGCAGCAGTACTTC
CASSLGLGQQYF
>.|TRBJ1-2|TRBV19|.
TGTGCCAGTATGGGCGTCTATGGCTACACCTTC
CASMGVYGYTF
>TRBD2|TRBJ2-1|TRBV10-1|.
TGTGCCATCAGCTTGCTAGCGGGGGGGACGACCTACAATGAGCAGTTCTTC
CAISLLAGGTTYNEQFF
>.|TRBJ1-1|TRBV20-1|few
TGCAGTGCCGAGGAGATGAACACTGAAGCTTTCTTT
CSAEEMNTEAFF
>.|TRBJ1-3|TRBV14|.
TGTGCCAGCAGCCTCGACCCCAGACACACCATATATTTT
CASSLDPRHTIYF
>TRBD2|TRBJ2-7|TRBV4-3|.
TGCGCCAGCAGCCAAGCAGCGGGGGGCCTCTACGAGCAGTACTTC
CASSQAAGGLYEQYF
>TRBD2|TRBJ2-7|TRBV10-3|few
TGTGCCATCAGTTGGAGCGGGGGTGGCGAGCAGTACTTC
CAISWSGGGEQYF
>.|TRBJ1-5|TRBV7-6|.
TGTGCCAGCAGCTTACTAGGTCAGCCCCAGCATTTT
CASSLLGQPQHF
>TRBD1|TRBJ1-2|TRBV28|many
TGTGCCAGCAGTCTCACCGGACAGGGGCAGGGCTATGGCTACACCTTC
CASSLTGQGQGYGYTF